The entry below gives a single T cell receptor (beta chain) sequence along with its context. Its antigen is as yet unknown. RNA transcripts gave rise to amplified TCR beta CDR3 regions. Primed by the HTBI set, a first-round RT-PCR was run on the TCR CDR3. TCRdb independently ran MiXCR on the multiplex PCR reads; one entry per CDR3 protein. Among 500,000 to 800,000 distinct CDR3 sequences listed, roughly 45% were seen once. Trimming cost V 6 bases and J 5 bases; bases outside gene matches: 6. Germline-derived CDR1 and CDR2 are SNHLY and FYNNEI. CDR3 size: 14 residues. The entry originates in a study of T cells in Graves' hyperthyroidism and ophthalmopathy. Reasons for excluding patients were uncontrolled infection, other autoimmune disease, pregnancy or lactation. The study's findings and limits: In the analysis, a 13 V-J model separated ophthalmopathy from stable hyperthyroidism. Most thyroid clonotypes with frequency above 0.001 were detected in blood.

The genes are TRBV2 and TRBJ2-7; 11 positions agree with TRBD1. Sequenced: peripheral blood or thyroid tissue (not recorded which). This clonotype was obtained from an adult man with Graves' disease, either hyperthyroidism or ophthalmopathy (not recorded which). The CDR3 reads CASRVDRGRDEQYF. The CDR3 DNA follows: TGTGCCAGCAGAGTGGACAGGGGGCGGGACGAGCAGTACTTC.